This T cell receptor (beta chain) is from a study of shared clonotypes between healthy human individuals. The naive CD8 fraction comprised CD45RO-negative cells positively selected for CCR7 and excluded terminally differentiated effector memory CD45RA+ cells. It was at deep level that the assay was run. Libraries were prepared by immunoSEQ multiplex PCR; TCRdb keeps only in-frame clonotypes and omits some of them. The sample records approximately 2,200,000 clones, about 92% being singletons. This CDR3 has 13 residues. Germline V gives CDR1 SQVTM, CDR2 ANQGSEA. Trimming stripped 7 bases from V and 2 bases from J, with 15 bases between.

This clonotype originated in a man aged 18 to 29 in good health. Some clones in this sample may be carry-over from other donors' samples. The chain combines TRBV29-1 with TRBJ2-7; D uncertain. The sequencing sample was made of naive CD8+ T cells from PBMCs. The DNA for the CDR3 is TGCAGCGCCCTCGGCTCCGACACCTACGAGCAGTACTTC. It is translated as CSALGSDTYEQYF.